The T cell receptor beta chain described here comes from a study of cytomegalovirus exposure and HLA in healthy donors. The CDR3 is 14 residues long. V lost 7 bases to trimming and J lost 7 bases, with 17 bases between them. Looked up from germline, CDR1 is LNHDA and CDR2 is SQIVND (reference sequence). PCR amplification relied on 60 Vbeta primers (plus 13 Jbeta primers). The assay was immunoSEQ multiplex PCR, and TCRdb's table has in-frame clones only and misses some. Altogether 200,000 or so clones are present, less than 80% being singletons, with the ten largest covering 0.22%. The sample consisted of PBMCs. The rearrangement joins TRBV19 to TRBJ1-5; D possibly corresponds to TRBD1 (5 bases). This sequence originates from a girl aged 2-10 years in good health and CMV-seronegative. The CDR3, as DNA: TGTGCCAGTATGGCGGGGGTCAGTTTGCAGCCCCAGCATTTT. This sequence encodes CASMAGVSLQPQHF.